A selection of T cell receptor beta chains follows, all from one sample in a study of response to subunit inactivated influenza vaccine. TCRdb processed the RT-PCR reads anew with MiXCR; each CDR3 protein has one entry. Here the sample spans about 480,000 distinct CDR3 sequences, 13% being singletons. The specimen was PBMCs from blood, collected about 40 days after vaccination. These receptors all stem from a man in his forties or fifties who received an inactivated influenza vaccine. CDR3s include the opening cysteine and the closing phenylalanine or tryptophan. The D gene is left open where the match is weak. The size of a clone is reported for some rows only, either as once, few or many, or as a class for expanded clones.

.	.	TRBV10-3	TRBJ2-6	CAISDSSGANVLTF	TGTGCCATCAGTGACAGCTCTGGGGCCAACGTCCTGACTTTC
many	TRBD1	TRBV29-1	TRBJ2-1	CSVHPGTGFYNEQFF	TGCAGCGTGCACCCCGGGACAGGCTTTTACAATGAGCAGTTCTTC
.	.	TRBV27	TRBJ1-5	CAASMAGRGNQPQHF	TGTGCCGCCTCCATGGCGGGCCGGGGCAATCAGCCCCAGCATTTT
few	.	TRBV7-2	TRBJ2-2	CASNRDANTGELFF	TGTGCCAGCAACAGGGACGCGAACACCGGGGAGCTGTTTTTT
.	.	TRBV5-6	TRBJ1-5	CASSLTHNQPQHF	TGTGCCAGCAGCTTGACTCACAATCAGCCCCAGCATTTT
once	.	TRBV28	TRBJ2-4	CASSLQSPDIQYF	TGTGCCAGCAGTTTGCAGAGCCCGGACATTCAGTACTTC
few	TRBD2	TRBV29-1	TRBJ2-1	CSVDTSGSSYNEQFF	TGCAGCGTTGATACTAGCGGGAGCTCCTACAATGAGCAGTTCTTC
many	.	TRBV4-1	TRBJ2-7	CASSQRLSGGGLSYEQYF	TGCGCCAGCAGCCAACGTCTTTCGGGCGGGGGCCTCTCCTACGAGCAGTACTTC
few	.	TRBV28	TRBJ2-3	CASSSPIGFTDTQYF	TGTGCCAGCAGTTCCCCGATCGGCTTCACAGATACGCAGTATTTT
.	TRBD1	TRBV5-1	TRBJ2-7	CASRRTPGQGSYEQYF	TGCGCCAGCAGACGGACACCCGGACAGGGATCCTACGAGCAGTACTTC
few	.	TRBV10-3	TRBJ1-4	CAISENLNEKLFF	TGTGCCATCAGTGAGAATCTTAATGAAAAACTGTTTTTT
few	.	TRBV7-9	TRBJ2-2	CASTWDGLSPNTGELFF	TGTGCCAGCACCTGGGACGGGTTGTCCCCGAACACCGGGGAGCTGTTTTTT
few	TRBD2	TRBV12-3/TRBV12-4	TRBJ2-1	CASSRALAGGLNEQFF	TGTGCCAGCAGTCGTGCCCTAGCGGGGGGGCTCAATGAGCAGTTCTTC
.	.	TRBV2	TRBJ2-6	CASSVPRLTF	TGTGCCAGCAGTGTTCCCAGACTGACTTTC
.	.	TRBV20-1	TRBJ2-7	CSAREGPARYEQYF	TGCAGTGCTAGAGAGGGGCCAGCACGCTACGAGCAGTACTTC
.	TRBD2	TRBV7-8	TRBJ2-2	CASSSYSGRMNTGELFF	TGTGCCAGCAGCTCCTATAGCGGGAGGATGAACACCGGGGAGCTGTTTTTT
few	TRBD2	TRBV7-2	TRBJ2-4	CASSLVAGGNIQYF	TGTGCCAGCAGCTTAGTAGCGGGGGGGAACATTCAGTACTTC
few	.	TRBV11-2	TRBJ2-1	CASSLDLTGYNEQFF	TGTGCCAGCAGCTTAGATCTTACGGGATACAATGAGCAGTTCTTC
few	.	TRBV20-1	TRBJ1-5	CSARATLGNQPQHF	TGCAGTGCTAGAGCCACCCTGGGCAATCAGCCCCAGCATTTT
many	.	TRBV29-1	TRBJ1-3	CSPSFTTGPLSSGNTIYF	TGCAGCCCCTCGTTTACGACAGGACCACTCAGCTCTGGAAACACCATATATTTT
.	TRBD1	TRBV10-3	TRBJ2-7	CAISGDSYEQYF	TGTGCCATCAGTGGGGACAGCTACGAGCAGTACTTC
.	.	TRBV12-3/TRBV12-4	TRBJ2-5	CASSLRLKETQYF	TGTGCCAGCAGTCTCAGATTGAAAGAGACCCAGTACTTC
.	.	TRBV12-3/TRBV12-4	TRBJ2-7	CASSPGTGSLIEQYF	TGTGCCAGCAGCCCCGGGACTGGGAGCCTTATCGAGCAGTACTTC
many	.	TRBV27	TRBJ2-7	CASSFGQSYEQYF	TGTGCCAGCAGTTTCGGCCAATCCTACGAGCAGTACTTC
few	.	TRBV21-1	TRBJ2-5	CASSKRDRNEETQYF	TGTGCCAGCAGCAAACGAGACAGGAACGAAGAGACCCAGTACTTC
many	.	TRBV15	TRBJ2-2	CATQVSTHTGELFF	TGTGCCACCCAGGTTTCCACCCACACCGGGGAGCTGTTTTTT
.	TRBD2	TRBV10-3	TRBJ2-1	CAISESPSGPYNEQFF	TGTGCCATCAGTGAGTCGCCTAGCGGCCCCTACAATGAGCAGTTCTTC
many	TRBD2	TRBV30	TRBJ2-1	CARSKGGGGNEQFF	TGTGCCCGATCCAAGGGCGGGGGGGGAAATGAGCAGTTCTTC
.	TRBD1	TRBV28	TRBJ1-4	CAITPSAGTGKEKLFF	TGTGCCATCACTCCATCCGCTGGGACAGGGAAAGAAAAACTGTTTTTT
many	TRBD2	TRBV5-1	TRBJ2-7	CASSKGLAVTYEQYF	TGCGCCAGCAGCAAAGGACTAGCGGTCACCTACGAGCAGTACTTC
few	.	TRBV9	TRBJ1-5	CASSVKGSDQPQHF	TGTGCCAGCAGCGTTAAGGGTTCGGATCAGCCCCAGCATTTT
.	TRBD1	TRBV7-9	TRBJ2-1	CASSLGTGTDIYNEQFF	TGTGCCAGCAGCCTTGGAACCGGGACAGATATCTACAATGAGCAGTTCTTC
few	.	TRBV20-1	TRBJ1-1	CSASGGPVDTEAFF	TGCAGTGCTAGTGGGGGACCAGTTGACACTGAAGCTTTCTTT
few	TRBD2	TRBV25-1	TRBJ2-1	CASRGLGSYNEQFF	TGTGCCAGCAGAGGACTAGGCTCCTACAATGAGCAGTTCTTC
.	TRBD2	TRBV7-8	TRBJ2-5	CASSQMGLAVKETQYF	TGTGCCAGCAGCCAAATGGGACTAGCTGTAAAAGAGACCCAGTACTTC
.	TRBD2	TRBV7-8	TRBJ2-1	CASSLPAGTLETQFF	TGTGCCAGCAGCTTACCAGCGGGGACCCTTGAGACCCAGTTCTTC
few	.	TRBV7-8	TRBJ2-1	CASSFAGIEQNEQFF	TGTGCCAGCAGCTTTGCCGGAATAGAGCAAAATGAGCAGTTCTTC
few	TRBD1	TRBV6-2/TRBV6-3	TRBJ2-2	CASSWTGVNTGELFF	TGTGCCAGCAGTTGGACAGGGGTGAACACCGGGGAGCTGTTTTTT
.	TRBD2	TRBV20-1	TRBJ2-7	CSARDYKREPYEQYF	TGCAGTGCTAGAGACTATAAGCGGGAGCCCTACGAGCAGTACTTC
few	.	TRBV15	TRBJ2-6	CATSRDKGLSSGANVLTF	TGTGCCACCAGCAGAGATAAGGGTCTCAGCTCTGGGGCCAACGTCCTGACTTTC
.	TRBD2	TRBV10-3	TRBJ2-1	CAISESIGTSGDEQFF	TGTGCCATCAGTGAGTCGATCGGGACTAGTGGCGATGAGCAGTTCTTC
many	TRBD2	TRBV11-2	TRBJ2-5	CASSLVAGGRVETQYF	TGTGCCAGCAGCTTAGTAGCGGGGGGGCGTGTAGAGACCCAGTACTTC
.	.	TRBV28	TRBJ2-3	CASSFELGLTDTQYF	TGTGCCAGCAGTTTTGAGCTGGGCCTCACAGATACGCAGTATTTT
few	.	TRBV4-1	TRBJ2-3	CASSQVAGTDTQYF	TGCGCCAGCAGCCAAGTGGCAGGCACAGATACGCAGTATTTT
many	.	TRBV15	TRBJ2-1	CATGSVSGSYNEQFF	TGTGCCACCGGGAGCGTCAGCGGGTCCTACAATGAGCAGTTCTTC
.	TRBD1	TRBV4-1	TRBJ1-1	CASSPDRANTEAFF	TGCGCCAGCAGCCCGGACAGGGCGAACACTGAAGCTTTCTTT
few	.	TRBV2	TRBJ2-2	CASSVVGYTGELFF	TGTGCCAGCAGTGTAGTCGGGTACACCGGGGAGCTGTTTTTT
few	.	TRBV12-3/TRBV12-4	TRBJ2-7	CASSFQSYEQYF	TGTGCCAGCAGTTTTCAATCCTACGAGCAGTACTTC
few	.	TRBV12-3/TRBV12-4	TRBJ2-3	CASSRGVYTDTQYF	TGTGCCAGCAGTCGCGGGGTCTACACAGATACGCAGTATTTT
few	TRBD1	TRBV6-1	TRBJ1-1	CASRVAETGENTEAFF	TGTGCCAGCAGAGTCGCCGAGACAGGGGAGAACACTGAAGCTTTCTTT
.	.	TRBV7-2	TRBJ2-7	CASSLVGLAYEQYF	TGTGCCAGCAGCTTAGTAGGGCTAGCCTACGAGCAGTACTTC
.	.	TRBV27	TRBJ2-7	CATRPGAYEQYF	TGTGCCACGCGCCCGGGGGCCTACGAGCAGTACTTC
.	TRBD2	TRBV5-1	TRBJ2-7	CASSLNGRGLYEQYF	TGCGCCAGCAGCTTGAATGGGAGGGGACTCTACGAGCAGTACTTC
.	.	TRBV5-1	TRBJ1-2	CASNRGQTNYGYTF	TGCGCCAGCAACCGAGGGCAGACTAACTATGGCTACACCTTC
.	TRBD1	TRBV11-2	TRBJ2-1	CASSETTGGSYNEQFF	TGTGCCAGCAGCGAAACGACAGGGGGCTCCTACAATGAGCAGTTCTTC
.	.	TRBV6-2/TRBV6-3	TRBJ2-3	CASSYLGTARTQYF	TGTGCCAGCAGTTACTTAGGAACCGCCCGTACGCAGTATTTT
many	TRBD2	TRBV6-4	TRBJ2-3	CASSLTGGKSDTQYF	TGTGCCAGCAGCCTAACGGGAGGGAAGTCAGATACGCAGTATTTT
few	.	TRBV7-6	TRBJ2-5	CASSLRDPTWGQETQYF	TGTGCCAGCAGCTTAAGAGACCCCACGTGGGGCCAAGAGACCCAGTACTTC
few	.	TRBV10-3	TRBJ2-7	CAISESGFPLPPEQYF	TGTGCCATCAGTGAGTCGGGGTTTCCCCTCCCTCCCGAGCAGTACTTC